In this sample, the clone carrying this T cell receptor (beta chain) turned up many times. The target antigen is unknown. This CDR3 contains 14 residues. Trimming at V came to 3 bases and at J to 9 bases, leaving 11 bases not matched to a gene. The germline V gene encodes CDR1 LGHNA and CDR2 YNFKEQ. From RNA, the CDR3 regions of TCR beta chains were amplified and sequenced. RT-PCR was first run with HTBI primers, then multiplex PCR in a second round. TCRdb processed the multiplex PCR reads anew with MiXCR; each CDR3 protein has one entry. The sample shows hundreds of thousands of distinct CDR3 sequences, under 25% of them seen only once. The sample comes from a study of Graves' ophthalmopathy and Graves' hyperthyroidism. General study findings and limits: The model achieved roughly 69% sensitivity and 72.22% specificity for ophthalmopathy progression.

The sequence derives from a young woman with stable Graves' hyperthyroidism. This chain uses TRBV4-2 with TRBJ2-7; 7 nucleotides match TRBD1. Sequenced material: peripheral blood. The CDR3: CASSQLGQPAAQYF. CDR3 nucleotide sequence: TGTGCCAGCAGCCAGTTGGGACAGCCGGCCGCGCAGTACTTC.